The 4 T cell receptor beta chains in this list originate from one sample, sequenced in a study of cytomegalovirus exposure and HLA in healthy donors (dated by TCRdb to 2016 to 2017). The receptor library was made with the immunoSEQ multiplex PCR assay. A mixture of 60 forward primers for TCR Vbeta segments and 13 reverse primers for TCR Jbeta segments was used in the multiplex PCR. The source is immuneACCESS, and TCRdb retained only in-frame sequences with V and J called. Part of the clones is not carried over; for the studies checked, unresolved V genes explain less than half of this, and the remainder is unexplained. This sample gives some 180,000 clones in total; 77% of them show up just once. Together, the top ten hold around 3.5% of the sample. Sequencing was performed on PBMCs. The receptors derive from a woman in her fifties or sixties in good health and CMV-seropositive.

This rearrangement joins TRBV29-1 to TRBJ2-1; 9 bases fit TRBD2. Trimming at V came to 6 bases and at J to 0 bases, leaving 3 bases not matched to a gene. CDR1 is SQVTM, CDR2 ANQGSEA, per germline. This CDR3 spans 14 amino acids. The CDR3 DNA sequence: TGCAGCGTCCTTAGCGGGAGCTCCTACAATGAGCAGTTCTTC. Protein: CSVLSGSSYNEQFF.

The CDR3 region is CASNSWDRGSEAFF. The CDR3 nucleotides read TGTGCCAGTAATTCCTGGGACAGGGGCTCTGAAGCTTTCTTT. The V gene is TRBV19, the J gene TRBJ1-1, with 10 bases aligning to TRBD1. J was trimmed by 6 bases and V by 7 bases; bases with no gene match: 8. The CDR3 is made up of 14 amino acids. Germline values: CDR1 LNHDA, CDR2 SQIVND (reference sequence).

The chain carries TRBV5-1 and TRBJ2-1, with TRBD2 as a possible D gene (7 bases). Germline lookup yields CDR1 SGHRS and CDR2 YFSETQ. Trimming removed 4 bases from V and 5 bases from J, with 13 bases in between. CDR3 length: 14 residues. CDR3: CASSGGAQNNEQFF. The CDR3 DNA reads TGCGCCAGCAGCGGGGGGGCCCAGAACAATGAGCAGTTCTTC. Supplemented by reference TRBV5-1 and TRBJ2-1, the full variable domain reads KAGVTQTPRYLIKTRGQQVTLSCSPISGHRSVSWYQQTPGQGLQFLFEYFSETQRNKGNFPGRFSGRQFSNSRSEMNVSTLELGDSALYLCASSGGAQNNEQFFGPGTRLTVL.

A few counts support this clone. At one end, the junction sequence differs from germline, possibly due to a read error. The V and J genes are TRBV2 and TRBJ1-2, with a possible D match to TRBD1 (5 bases). CDR1 SNHLY and CDR2 FYNNEI come from the germline V gene. The CDR3 loop spans 13 amino acids. The CDR3 DNA follows: TGTGCCAGCAGTGAAGCGCTTATGACAGCCTCGGCCTTC. Its translation: CASSEALMTASAF. Looking up the rest from reference TRBV2 and TRBJ1-2 gives the full variable domain: EPEVTQTPSHQVTQMGQEVILRCVPISNHLYFYWYRQILGQKVEFLVSFYNNEISEKSEIFDDQFSVERPDGSNFTLKIRSTKLEDSAMYFCASSEALMTASAFGSGTRLTVV.